This TCR beta chain emerged from a study of blood T cell repertoires in COVID-19. About the research overall: From T cells, B-cell-depleted T cells, or PBMCs came the material, which was cDNA or gDNA.

The CDR3 spans 14 residues. The germline V and J ends were trimmed by 4 bases and 2 bases, with 12 bases remaining between them. Germline V gene data show CDR1 as SGHRS and CDR2 as YFSETQ. Per the original methods: Reference gene primer amplification gave estimated nucleated cell counts. TCRdb's copy holds only in-frame clones and misses some; the assay was immunoSEQ multiplex PCR. V and J calls and clone size follow that table, whereas D and trimming were derived from the DNA. The profile shows 180,000 or so clones, about 85% of them singletons. The receptor was derived from a woman of 80 years or more with acute or convalescent COVID-19. The rearrangement joins TRBV5-1 to TRBJ1-1, with no clear D. The sequenced material came from peripheral blood. In DNA form, the CDR3 reads TGCGCCAGCAGCCCAGCCGGCGGAAACACTGAAGCTTTCTTT. Translation: CASSPAGGNTEAFF.